This entry features one T cell receptor beta chain sequence. The target of this receptor is not known. Per-nucleotide qualities are absent, and no much larger clonotype sits a single base away. The CDR3, from cysteine to phenylalanine, totals 16 residues. Just CDR3 DNA is preserved here, 48 bases in frame from base 1. Trimming removed 3 bases from V and 0 bases from J, leaving 14 bases between the germline ends. Per the germline V gene (reference sequence), GTSNPN is the CDR1 and SVGIG is the CDR2. The data belong to a study of CD39 and CD103 CD8 tumor-infiltrating T cells (dated by TCRdb to about 2018). Context from the whole study: The repertoire comparisons shown came from four patients: one with an HPV-positive HNSCC, one with an HPV-negative HNSCC, one with ovarian cancer and one with melanoma. Deep sequencing of TCRbeta CDR3 was used to compare the repertoires of CD8 TIL subsets, defined by CD103 and CD39, with those of peripheral memory CD8 T cells.

At the time samples were collected, the patients were not on therapy, although their prior treatments varied from chemotherapy, radiotherapy, surgery and immunotherapy to none at all. After thawing, cells went through T lymphocyte enrichment using a negative-selection kit, with EpCAM beads added for tumor-infiltrating lymphocytes. Memory CD8 T cells were sorted as CD8+CD4-CD45RA- cells irrespective of CCR7 expression. Before analysis, peripheral blood mononuclear cells were separated on a Ficoll-Paque PLUS gradient and then cryopreserved. On a FACSAria II, each population was sorted to 99% purity, and the resulting cell pellets were frozen for TCR sequencing with no culture step. Study-wide conclusions, independent of this receptor: DP CD8 TILs appeared to be more oligoclonal than DN and SP CD8 TILs and blood memory CD8 T cells, with roughly 56-86% covered by the top 30 clonotypes. DP TIL clonotypes were rarely found in blood or uninvolved lymph node, whereas DN TIL clonotypes largely overlapped peripheral memory CD8 repertoires.

For each subset, genomic DNA was extracted from around 10,000 to 100,000 sorted cells using the DNeasy Blood and Tissue Kit. The immunoSEQ service sequenced and mapped the TCRbeta V-J or V-D-J regions, with each sample reaching coverage above 8x. The original methods were these. Analysis was limited to productive rearrangements exported from the immunoSEQ Analyzer platform, and clonality was evaluated on the 500 most abundant clones. The Morisita-Horn similarity index and the Jaccard index were used to quantify repertoire overlap between populations. In 5 to 7 cancer patients, Morisita-Horn similarity was measured between the TCR repertoires of CD8 T-cell subsets. Here the immuneACCESS table is served through TCRdb, limited to in-frame sequences with V and J called. Missing clones are a known gap in these copies; in checked studies unresolved V genes cover under half, and the rest lacks a known reason. V, J and clone size reflect that table, while D and trimming were determined from the DNA. The sample table shows approximately 17,000 clones, and around 90% are seen once. About 4.5% of the sample comes from the top ten.

The V and J segments used are TRBV30 and TRBJ2-2; no confident D gene assignment can be made. The TCR was taken from a human donor with head and neck squamous cell carcinoma. The material sequenced was CD8+ T cells sorted from blood. The cell subset or site label here, explained by the study, means: total memory CD8 T cells (CD45RA-CCR7+/-) from blood or uninvolved lymph node. The CDR3 protein is CAWSLNLTPNTGELFF. The nucleotide sequence is TGTGCCTGGAGCCTAAACCTCACGCCGAACACCGGGGAGCTGTTTTTT.